This is a list of T cell receptor beta chains from one sample in a study of T-cell reconstitution after alpha-beta-depleted transplantation in children. TCRdb called the PCR reads again in MiXCR, with one record for every CDR3 protein. The sample holds about a million distinct CDR3 sequences, around 30% seen once. Material: PBMCs, mostly from graft donor cells, obtained 360 days after TCRalphabeta/CD19-depleted stem cell transplant. These receptors were obtained from a boy under two years old who had a stem cell transplant for SCID, so the T cells may come from the graft donor. CDR3s include the opening cysteine and the closing phenylalanine or tryptophan. A D gene is named only where the DNA matches it firmly. A clone size is listed for some rows: how often the clone was seen (once, few, many), or a class if it is expanded.

v_gene,d_gene,j_gene,abundance,CDR3nt,CDR3aa
TRBV11-2,TRBD1,TRBJ2-2,-,TGTGCCAGCAGCACTCGGACAGGGGCGAACACCGGGGAGCTGTTTTTT,CASSTRTGANTGELFF
TRBV27,-,TRBJ1-1,-,TGTGCCAGCAGGGCCGGGTTGGGCACTGAAGCTTTCTTT,CASRAGLGTEAFF
TRBV5-1,TRBD1,TRBJ2-2,few,TGCGCCAGCAGCTCCCGACAGGGGGGCGTGAACACCGGGGAGCTGTTTTTT,CASSSRQGGVNTGELFF
TRBV6-5,-,TRBJ2-7,-,TGTGCCAGCAGTTCACCTGCGGGACCCTACTTCGAGCAGTACTTC,CASSSPAGPYFEQYF
TRBV9,TRBD2,TRBJ2-3,few,TGTGCCAGCAGCGTAGTTGCGGGGGTTAGCACAGATACGCAGTATTTT,CASSVVAGVSTDTQYF
TRBV5-5,-,TRBJ2-6,few,TGTGCCAGCAAAATTACCTCAGGGGTAGGGGCCAACGTCCTGACTTTC,CASKITSGVGANVLTF
TRBV15,-,TRBJ1-2,few,TGTGCCACCAGCACTAGCTATGGCTACACCTTC,CATSTSYGYTF
TRBV4-1,-,TRBJ2-3,-,TGCGCCAGCAGCCAATCTCGCAACACAGATACGCAGTATTTT,CASSQSRNTDTQYF
TRBV5-5,-,TRBJ2-2,-,TGTGCCAGCAGCTTCCCGACAGGGACTCCCTTCCGTACCGGGGAGCTGTTTTTT,CASSFPTGTPFRTGELFF
TRBV19,-,TRBJ2-3,-,TGTGCCAGTAGTATTCTCGGGGGCCCCACAGATACGCAGTATTTT,CASSILGGPTDTQYF
TRBV6-5,-,TRBJ1-2,few,TGTGCCAGCAGTTATCGGGACGTTAACTATGGCTACACCTTC,CASSYRDVNYGYTF
TRBV20-1,-,TRBJ2-3,few,TGCAGTGCTAGGGGGGGCGGTACGCAGTATTTT,CSARGGGTQYF
TRBV4-2,TRBD2,TRBJ2-3,-,TGTGCCAGAGCGGGGGAGACAGATACGCAGTATTTT,CARAGETDTQYF
TRBV29-1,-,TRBJ1-2,few,TGCAGCGTTGTGGGGGCTTCATCTTATGGCTACACCTTC,CSVVGASSYGYTF
TRBV29-1,-,TRBJ2-2,-,TGCAGCGTTGAAGAACGACGCGGACTCACCGGGGAGCTGTTTTTT,CSVEERRGLTGELFF
TRBV10-3,TRBD2,TRBJ2-7,many,TGTGCCATCAGTGGACCGGGACTAGGGTACTACGAGCAGTACTTC,CAISGPGLGYYEQYF
TRBV5-1,-,TRBJ2-3,-,TGCGCCAGCAGCTCGACCCAACCGGCAGGGCGAAGGTCCACAGATACGCAGTATTTT,CASSSTQPAGRRSTDTQYF
TRBV27,TRBD1,TRBJ2-3,many,TGTGCCAGCATGAGGGGGCGTACAGATACGCAGTATTTT,CASMRGRTDTQYF
TRBV7-3,-,TRBJ2-1,-,TGTGCCAGCAGCCCGACGGCGGTACTCTCCTACAATGAGCAGTTCTTC,CASSPTAVLSYNEQFF
TRBV15,-,TRBJ2-7,-,TGTGCCACCAGCAGCAGGGTCCTGGGCTACGAGCAGTACTTC,CATSSRVLGYEQYF
TRBV7-2,-,TRBJ2-5,-,TGTGCCAGCAGCTTAGCCGCTGGGCTCCAAGAGACCCAGTACTTC,CASSLAAGLQETQYF
TRBV12-3/TRBV12-4,-,TRBJ2-7,few,TGTGCCAGCAGCCAATTCTCCGGTAGAACCGCCTTCTACGAGCAGTACTTC,CASSQFSGRTAFYEQYF